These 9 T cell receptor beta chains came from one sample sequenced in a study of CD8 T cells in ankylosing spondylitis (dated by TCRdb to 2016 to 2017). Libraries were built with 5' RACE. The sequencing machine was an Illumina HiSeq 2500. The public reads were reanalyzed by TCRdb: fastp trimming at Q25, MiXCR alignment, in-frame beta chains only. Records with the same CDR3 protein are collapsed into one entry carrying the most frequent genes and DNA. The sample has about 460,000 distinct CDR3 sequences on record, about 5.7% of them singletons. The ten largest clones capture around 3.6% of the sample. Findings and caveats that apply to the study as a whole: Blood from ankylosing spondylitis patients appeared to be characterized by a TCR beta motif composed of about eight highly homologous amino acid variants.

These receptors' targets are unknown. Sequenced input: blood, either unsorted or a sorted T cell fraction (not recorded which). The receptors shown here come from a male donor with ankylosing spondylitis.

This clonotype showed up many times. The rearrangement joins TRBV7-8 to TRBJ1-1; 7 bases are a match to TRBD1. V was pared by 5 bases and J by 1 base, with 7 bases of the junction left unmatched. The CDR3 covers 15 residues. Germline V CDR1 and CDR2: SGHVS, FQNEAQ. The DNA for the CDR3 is TGTGCCAGCAGCACCTGGGACAGTTCGAACACTGAAGCTTTCTTT. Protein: CASSTWDSSNTEAFF.

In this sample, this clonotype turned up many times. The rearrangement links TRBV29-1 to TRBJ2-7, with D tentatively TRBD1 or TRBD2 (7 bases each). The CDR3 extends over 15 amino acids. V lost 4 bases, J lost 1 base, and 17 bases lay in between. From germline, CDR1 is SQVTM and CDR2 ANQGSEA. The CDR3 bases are TGCAGCGTTGGAGGCAGGGGGGGATATTCCTACGAGCAGTACTTC. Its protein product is CSVGGRGGYSYEQYF.

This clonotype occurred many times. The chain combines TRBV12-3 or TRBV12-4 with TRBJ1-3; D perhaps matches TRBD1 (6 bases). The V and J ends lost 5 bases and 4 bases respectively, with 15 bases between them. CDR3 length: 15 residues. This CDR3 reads CASSPRGTLGNTIYF. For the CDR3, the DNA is TGTGCCAGCAGTCCGAGAGGGACATTAGGAAACACCATATATTTT.

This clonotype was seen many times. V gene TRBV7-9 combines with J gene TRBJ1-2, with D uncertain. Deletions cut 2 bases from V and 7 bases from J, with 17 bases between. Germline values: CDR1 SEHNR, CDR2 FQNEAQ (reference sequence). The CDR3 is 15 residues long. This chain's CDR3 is CASSLSGSPDRGYTF. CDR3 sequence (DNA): TGTGCCAGCAGCTTATCCGGGTCCCCAGACCGTGGCTACACCTTC.

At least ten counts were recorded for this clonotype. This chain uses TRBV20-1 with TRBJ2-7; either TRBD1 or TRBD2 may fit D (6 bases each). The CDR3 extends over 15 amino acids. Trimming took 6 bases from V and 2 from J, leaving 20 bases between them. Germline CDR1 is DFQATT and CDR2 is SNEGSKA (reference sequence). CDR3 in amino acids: CSAAEGEASAYEQYF. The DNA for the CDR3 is TGCAGTGCCGCGGAGGGGGAGGCCTCCGCCTACGAGCAGTACTTC.

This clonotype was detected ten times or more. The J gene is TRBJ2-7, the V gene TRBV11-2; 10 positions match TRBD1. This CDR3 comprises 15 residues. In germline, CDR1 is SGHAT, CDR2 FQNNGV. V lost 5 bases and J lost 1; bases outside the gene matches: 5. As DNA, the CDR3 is TGTGCCAGCAGCCAAGGGACAGGGGTTTCCTACGAGCAGTACTTC. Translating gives CASSQGTGVSYEQYF.

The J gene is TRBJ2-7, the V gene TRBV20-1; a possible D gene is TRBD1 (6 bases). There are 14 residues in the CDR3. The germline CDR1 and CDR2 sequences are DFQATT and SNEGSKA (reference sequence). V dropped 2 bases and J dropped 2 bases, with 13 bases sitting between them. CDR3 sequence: CSARRGSTPYEQYF. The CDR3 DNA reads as TGCAGTGCTAGAAGGGGGTCCACCCCCTACGAGCAGTACTTC.

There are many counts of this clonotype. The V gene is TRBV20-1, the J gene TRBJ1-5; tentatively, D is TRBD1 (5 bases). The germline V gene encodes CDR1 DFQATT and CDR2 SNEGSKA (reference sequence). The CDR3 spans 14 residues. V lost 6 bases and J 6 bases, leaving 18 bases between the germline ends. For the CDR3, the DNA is TGCAGTGCGACCGGACACGGAGGAAGTCAGCCCCAGCATTTT. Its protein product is CSATGHGGSQPQHF.

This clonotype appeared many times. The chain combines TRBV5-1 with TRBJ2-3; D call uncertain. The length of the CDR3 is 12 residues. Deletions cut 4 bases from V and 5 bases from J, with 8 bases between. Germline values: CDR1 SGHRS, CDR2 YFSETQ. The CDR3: CASSPAQDTQYF. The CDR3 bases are TGCGCCAGCAGCCCTGCACAAGATACGCAGTATTTT.